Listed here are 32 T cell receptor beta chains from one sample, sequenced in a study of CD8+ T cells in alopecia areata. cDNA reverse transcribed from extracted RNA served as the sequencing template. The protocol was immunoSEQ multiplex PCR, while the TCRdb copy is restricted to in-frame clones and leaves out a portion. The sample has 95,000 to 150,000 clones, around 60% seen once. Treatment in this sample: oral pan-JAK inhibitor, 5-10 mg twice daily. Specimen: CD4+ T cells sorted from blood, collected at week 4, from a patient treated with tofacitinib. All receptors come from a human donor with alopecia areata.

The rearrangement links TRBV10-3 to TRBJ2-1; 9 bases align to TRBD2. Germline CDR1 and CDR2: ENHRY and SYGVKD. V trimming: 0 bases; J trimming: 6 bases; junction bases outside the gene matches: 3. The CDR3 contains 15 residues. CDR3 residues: CAISESSGSRNEQFF. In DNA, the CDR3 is TGTGCCATCAGTGAGTCTAGCGGGAGTCGCAATGAGCAGTTCTTC.

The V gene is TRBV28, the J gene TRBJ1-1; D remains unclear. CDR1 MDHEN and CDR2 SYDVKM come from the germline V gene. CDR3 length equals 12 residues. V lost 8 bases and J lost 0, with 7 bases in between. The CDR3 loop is CASWGMNTEAFF. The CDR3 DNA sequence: TGTGCCAGCTGGGGTATGAACACTGAAGCTTTCTTT.

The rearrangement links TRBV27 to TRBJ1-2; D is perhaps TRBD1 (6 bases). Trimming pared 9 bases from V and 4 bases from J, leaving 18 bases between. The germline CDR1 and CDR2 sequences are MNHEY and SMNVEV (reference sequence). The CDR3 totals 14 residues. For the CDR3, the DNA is TGTGCCAGTCGGACAACAGGGACTACCTATGGCTACACCTTC. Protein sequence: CASRTTGTTYGYTF.

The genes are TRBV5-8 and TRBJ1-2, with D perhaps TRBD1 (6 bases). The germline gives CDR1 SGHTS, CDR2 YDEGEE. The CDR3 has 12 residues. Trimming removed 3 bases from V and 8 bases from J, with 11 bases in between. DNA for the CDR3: TGTGCCAGCAGCTGGGGGGCGACCGGCTACACCTTC. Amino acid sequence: CASSWGATGYTF.

This chain's CDR3 is CATDPFRGRGGYTF. The CDR3 DNA reads as TGTGCCACCGATCCCTTCAGGGGGAGAGGTGGCTACACCTTC. The J gene is TRBJ1-2, the V gene TRBV28, with 7 bases fitting TRBD1. This CDR3 spans 14 amino acids. Unmatched junction bases numbered 15, after V lost 10 bases and J lost 7 bases. The germline gives CDR1 MDHEN, CDR2 SYDVKM.

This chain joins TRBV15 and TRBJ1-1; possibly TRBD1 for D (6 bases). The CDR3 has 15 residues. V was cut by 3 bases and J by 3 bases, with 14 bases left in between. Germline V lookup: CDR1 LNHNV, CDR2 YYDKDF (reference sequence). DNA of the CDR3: TGTGCCACCAGCAGGTTAGGGGGAGGGGACACTGAAGCTTTCTTT. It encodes CATSRLGGGDTEAFF.

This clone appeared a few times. The CDR3 spells CASSQALVQETQYF. CDR3 sequence (DNA): TGCGCCAGCAGCCAGGCACTAGTCCAGGAGACCCAGTACTTC. The chain joins TRBV4-1 to TRBJ2-5, with a weak D call TRBD2 (5 bases). V was trimmed by 3 bases and J by 5 bases, leaving 13 bases between them. Per germline, CDR1 MGHRA and CDR2 YSYEKL. The CDR3 is 14 amino acids.

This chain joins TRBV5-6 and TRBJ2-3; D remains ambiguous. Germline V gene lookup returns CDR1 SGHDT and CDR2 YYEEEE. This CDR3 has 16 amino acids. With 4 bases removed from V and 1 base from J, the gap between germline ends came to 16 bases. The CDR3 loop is CASSPQTPARTDTQYF. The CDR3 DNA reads TGTGCCAGCAGCCCCCAAACCCCTGCCCGCACAGATACGCAGTATTTT.

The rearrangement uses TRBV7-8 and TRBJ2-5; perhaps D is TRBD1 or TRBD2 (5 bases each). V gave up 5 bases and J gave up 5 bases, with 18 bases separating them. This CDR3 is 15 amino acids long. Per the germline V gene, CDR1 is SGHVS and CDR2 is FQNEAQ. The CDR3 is CASSQVWGPEETQYF. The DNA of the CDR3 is TGTGCCAGCAGCCAGGTCTGGGGACCCGAGGAGACCCAGTACTTC.

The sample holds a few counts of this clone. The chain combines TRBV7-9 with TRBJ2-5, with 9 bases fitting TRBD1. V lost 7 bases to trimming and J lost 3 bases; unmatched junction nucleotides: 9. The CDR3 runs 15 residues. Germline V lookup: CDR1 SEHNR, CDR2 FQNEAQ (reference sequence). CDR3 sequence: CASTFEGQGEETQYF. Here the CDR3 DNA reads TGTGCCAGCACCTTCGAGGGACAGGGAGAAGAGACCCAGTACTTC.

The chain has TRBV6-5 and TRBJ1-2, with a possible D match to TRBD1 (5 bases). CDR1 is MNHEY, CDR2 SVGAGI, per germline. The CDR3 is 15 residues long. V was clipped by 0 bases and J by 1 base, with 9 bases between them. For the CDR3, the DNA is TGTGCCAGCAGTTACTCTACGGACATTAACTATGGCTACACCTTC. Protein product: CASSYSTDINYGYTF.

This CDR3 is CASSYSHRGNTEAFF. The CDR3 DNA follows: TGTGCCAGCAGTTACTCCCACAGGGGGAACACTGAAGCTTTCTTT. The V call is TRBV6-6, the J call TRBJ1-1, with 7 nucleotides matching TRBD1. Germline V gene data show CDR1 as MNHNY and CDR2 as SVGAGI (reference sequence). The trim removed 0 bases at V and 1 base at J, leaving 2 bases unmatched. This CDR3 is 15 amino acids long.

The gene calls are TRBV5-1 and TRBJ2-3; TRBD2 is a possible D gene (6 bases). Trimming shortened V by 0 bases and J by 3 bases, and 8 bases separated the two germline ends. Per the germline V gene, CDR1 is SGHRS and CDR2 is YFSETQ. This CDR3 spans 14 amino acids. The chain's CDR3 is CASSLETRTDTQYF. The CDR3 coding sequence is TGCGCCAGCAGCTTGGAGACTAGAACAGATACGCAGTATTTT.

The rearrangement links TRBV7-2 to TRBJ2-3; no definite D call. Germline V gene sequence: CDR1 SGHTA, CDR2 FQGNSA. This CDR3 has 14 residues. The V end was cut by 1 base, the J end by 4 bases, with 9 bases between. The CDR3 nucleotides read TGTGCCAGCAGCTTAGACTTTTCGGCAGATACGCAGTATTTT. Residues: CASSLDFSADTQYF.

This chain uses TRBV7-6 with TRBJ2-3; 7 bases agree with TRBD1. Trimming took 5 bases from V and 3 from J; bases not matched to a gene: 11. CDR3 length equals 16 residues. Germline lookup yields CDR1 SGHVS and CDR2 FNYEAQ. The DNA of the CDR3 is TGTGCCAGCAGCGCGTTCAGGGGGTCTGGTACAGATACGCAGTATTTT. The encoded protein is CASSAFRGSGTDTQYF.

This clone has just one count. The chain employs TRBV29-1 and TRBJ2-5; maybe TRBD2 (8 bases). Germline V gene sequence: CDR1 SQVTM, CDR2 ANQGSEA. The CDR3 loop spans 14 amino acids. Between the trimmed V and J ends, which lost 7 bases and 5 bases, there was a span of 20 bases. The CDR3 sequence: CSAQGQASGETQYF. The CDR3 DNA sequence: TGCAGCGCTCAAGGACAGGCTAGCGGGGAGACCCAGTACTTC.

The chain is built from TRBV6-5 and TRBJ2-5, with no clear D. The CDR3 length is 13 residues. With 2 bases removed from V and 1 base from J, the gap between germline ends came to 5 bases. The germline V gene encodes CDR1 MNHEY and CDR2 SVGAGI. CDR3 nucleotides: TGTGCCAGCAGTTACGGGGTCCAAGAGACCCAGTACTTC. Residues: CASSYGVQETQYF.

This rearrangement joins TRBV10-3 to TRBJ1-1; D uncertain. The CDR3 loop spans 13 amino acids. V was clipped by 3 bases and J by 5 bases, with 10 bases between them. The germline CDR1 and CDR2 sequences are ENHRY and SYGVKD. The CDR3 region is CAISDVRRTEAFF. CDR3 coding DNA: TGTGCCATCAGTGATGTGCGGAGGACTGAAGCTTTCTTT.

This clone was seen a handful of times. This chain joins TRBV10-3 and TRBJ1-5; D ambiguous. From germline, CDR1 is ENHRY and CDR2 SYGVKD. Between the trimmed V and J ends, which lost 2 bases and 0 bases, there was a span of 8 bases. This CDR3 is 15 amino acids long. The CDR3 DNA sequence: TGTGCCATCAGTGAGACAGCTCATAGCAATCAGCCCCAGCATTTT. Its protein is CAISETAHSNQPQHF.

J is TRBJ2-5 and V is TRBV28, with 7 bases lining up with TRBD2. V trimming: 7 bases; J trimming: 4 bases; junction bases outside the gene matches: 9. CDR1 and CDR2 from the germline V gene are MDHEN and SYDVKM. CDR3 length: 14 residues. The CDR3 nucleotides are TGTGCCAGCACCCCGGGGGGACTTCGAGAGACCCAGTACTTC. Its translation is CASTPGGLRETQYF. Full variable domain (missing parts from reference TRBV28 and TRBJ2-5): DVKVTQSSRYLVKRTGEKVFLECVQDMDHENMFWYRQDPGLGLRLIYFSYDVKMKEKGDIPEGYSVSREKKERFSLILESASTNQTSMYLCASTPGGLRETQYFGPGTRLLVL.

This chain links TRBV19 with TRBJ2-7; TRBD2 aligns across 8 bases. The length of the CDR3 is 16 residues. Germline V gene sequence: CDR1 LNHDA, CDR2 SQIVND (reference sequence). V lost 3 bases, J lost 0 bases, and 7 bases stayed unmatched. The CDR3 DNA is TGTGCCAGTAGTATTCTTGGTAGCGGGACCTCCTACGAGCAGTACTTC. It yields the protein CASSILGSGTSYEQYF.

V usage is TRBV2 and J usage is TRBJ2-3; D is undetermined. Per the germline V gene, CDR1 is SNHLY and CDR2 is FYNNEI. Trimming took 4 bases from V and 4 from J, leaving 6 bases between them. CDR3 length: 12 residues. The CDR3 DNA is TGTGCCAGCAGTGGAGACGCAGATACGCAGTATTTT. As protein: CASSGDADTQYF.

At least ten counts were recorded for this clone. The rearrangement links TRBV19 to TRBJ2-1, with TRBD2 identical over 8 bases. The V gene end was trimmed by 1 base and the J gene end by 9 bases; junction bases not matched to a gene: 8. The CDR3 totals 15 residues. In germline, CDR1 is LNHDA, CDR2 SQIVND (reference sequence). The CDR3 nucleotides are TGTGCCAGTAGTATAGGGACTAGCTCTATCGGTGAGCAGTTCTTC. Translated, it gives CASSIGTSSIGEQFF.

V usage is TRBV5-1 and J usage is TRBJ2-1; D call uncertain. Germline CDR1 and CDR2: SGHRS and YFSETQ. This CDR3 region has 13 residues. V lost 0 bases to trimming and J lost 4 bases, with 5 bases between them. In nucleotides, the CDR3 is TGCGCCAGCAGCTTGGCAGATTACAATGAGCAGTTCTTC. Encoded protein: CASSLADYNEQFF. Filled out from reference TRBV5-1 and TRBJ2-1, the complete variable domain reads KAGVTQTPRYLIKTRGQQVTLSCSPISGHRSVSWYQQTPGQGLQFLFEYFSETQRNKGNFPGRFSGRQFSNSRSEMNVSTLELGDSALYLCASSLADYNEQFFGPGTRLTVL.

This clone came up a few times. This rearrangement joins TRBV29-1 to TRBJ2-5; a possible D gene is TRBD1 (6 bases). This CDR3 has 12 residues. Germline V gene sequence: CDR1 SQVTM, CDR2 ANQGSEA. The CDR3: CTLGASRETQYF. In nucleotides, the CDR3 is TGCACCCTGGGGGCGAGTAGGGAGACCCAGTACTTC.

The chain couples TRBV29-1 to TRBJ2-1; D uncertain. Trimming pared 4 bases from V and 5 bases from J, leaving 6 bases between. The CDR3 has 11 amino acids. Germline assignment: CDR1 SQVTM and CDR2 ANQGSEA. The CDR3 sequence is CSVGSNNEQFF. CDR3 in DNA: TGCAGCGTTGGTTCGAACAATGAGCAGTTCTTC.

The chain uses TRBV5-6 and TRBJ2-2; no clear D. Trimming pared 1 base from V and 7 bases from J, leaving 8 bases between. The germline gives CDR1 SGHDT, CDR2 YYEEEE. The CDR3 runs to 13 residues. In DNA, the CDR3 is TGTGCCAGCAGCTTGCGGGCGGTCGGGGAGCTGTTTTTT. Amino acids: CASSLRAVGELFF. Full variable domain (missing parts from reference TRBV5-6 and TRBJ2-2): DAGVTQSPTHLIKTRGQQVTLRCSPKSGHDTVSWYQQALGQGPQFIFQYYEEEERQRGNFPDRFSGHQFPNYSSELNVNALLLGDSALYLCASSLRAVGELFFGEGSRLTVL.

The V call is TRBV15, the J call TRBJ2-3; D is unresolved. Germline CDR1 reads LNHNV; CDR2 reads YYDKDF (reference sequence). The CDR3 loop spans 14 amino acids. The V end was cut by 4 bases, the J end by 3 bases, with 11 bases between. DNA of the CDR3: TGTGCCACCAGCAAATTTAGTGGGACAGATACGCAGTATTTT. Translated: CATSKFSGTDTQYF.

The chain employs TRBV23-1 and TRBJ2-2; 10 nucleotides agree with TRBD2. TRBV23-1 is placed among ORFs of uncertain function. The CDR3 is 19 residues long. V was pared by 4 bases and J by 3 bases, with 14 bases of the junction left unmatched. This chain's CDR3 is CASSPQNDRLAGHTGELFF. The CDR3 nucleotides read TGCGCCAGCAGTCCCCAAAACGACAGACTAGCGGGTCACACCGGGGAGCTGTTTTTT.

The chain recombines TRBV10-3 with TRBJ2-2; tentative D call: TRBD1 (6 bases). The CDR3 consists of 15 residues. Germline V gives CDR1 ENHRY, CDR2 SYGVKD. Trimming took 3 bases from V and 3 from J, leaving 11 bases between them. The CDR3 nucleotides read TGTGCCATCAGTGACCAACAGGGATACACCGGGGAGCTGTTTTTT. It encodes CAISDQQGYTGELFF.

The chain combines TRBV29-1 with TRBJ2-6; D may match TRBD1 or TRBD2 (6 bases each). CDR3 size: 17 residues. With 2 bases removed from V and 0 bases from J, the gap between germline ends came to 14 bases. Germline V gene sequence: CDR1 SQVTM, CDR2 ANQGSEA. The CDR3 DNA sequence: TGCAGCGTTGAACAGGGGAGGTCAAGCTCTGGGGCCAACGTCCTGACTTTC. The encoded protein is CSVEQGRSSSGANVLTF.

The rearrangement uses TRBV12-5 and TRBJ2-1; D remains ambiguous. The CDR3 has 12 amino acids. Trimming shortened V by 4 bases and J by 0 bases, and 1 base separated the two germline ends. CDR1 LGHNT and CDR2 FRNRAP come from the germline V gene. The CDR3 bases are TGTGCTAGTGGTTCCTCCTACAATGAGCAGTTCTTC. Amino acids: CASGSSYNEQFF. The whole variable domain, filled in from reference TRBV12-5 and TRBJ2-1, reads DARVTQTPRHKVTEMGQEVTMRCQPILGHNTVFWYRQTMMQGLELLAYFRNRAPLDDSGMPKDRFSAEMPDATLATLKIQPSEPRDSAVYFCASGSSYNEQFFGPGTRLTVL.